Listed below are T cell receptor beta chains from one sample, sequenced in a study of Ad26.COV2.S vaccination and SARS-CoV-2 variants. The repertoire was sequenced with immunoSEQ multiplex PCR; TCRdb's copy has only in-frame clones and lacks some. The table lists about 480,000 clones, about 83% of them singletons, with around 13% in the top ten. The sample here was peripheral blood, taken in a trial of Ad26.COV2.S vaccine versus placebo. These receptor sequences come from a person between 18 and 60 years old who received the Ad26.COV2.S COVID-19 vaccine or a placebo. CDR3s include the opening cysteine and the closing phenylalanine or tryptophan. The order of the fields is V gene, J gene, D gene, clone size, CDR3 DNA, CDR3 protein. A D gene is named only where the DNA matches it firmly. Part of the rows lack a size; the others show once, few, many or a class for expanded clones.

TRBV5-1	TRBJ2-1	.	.	TGCGCCAGCAGCTTGGGTCCGCCCCTTGGGAATGAGCAGTTCTTC	CASSLGPPLGNEQFF
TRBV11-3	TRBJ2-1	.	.	TGTGCCAGCAGCTTTGGGGGGAGTGGGCCCAATGAGCAGTTCTTC	CASSFGGSGPNEQFF
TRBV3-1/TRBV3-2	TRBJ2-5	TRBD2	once	TGTGCCAGCAGCCAGACTAGCGGGAGCCCCCAAGAGACCCAGTACTTC	CASSQTSGSPQETQYF
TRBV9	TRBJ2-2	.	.	TGTGCCAGCAGCCCAGGCACCGGGGAGCTGTTTTTT	CASSPGTGELFF
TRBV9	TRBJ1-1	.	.	TGTGCCAGCAGCGTAGTGGGGGGTCTACACACTGAAGCTTTCTTT	CASSVVGGLHTEAFF
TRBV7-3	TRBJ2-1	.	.	TGTGCCAGCAGCTCCCTTGGGGGTACGAATGAGCAGTTCTTC	CASSSLGGTNEQFF
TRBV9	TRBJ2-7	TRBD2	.	TGTGCCAGCAGCGCCGGGGCCCTAGCGGGAGTATCTCAGCAGTACTTC	CASSAGALAGVSQQYF
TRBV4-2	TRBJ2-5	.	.	TGTGCCAGCAGCCAAGCCCTGGAGGGCCTGGAGACCCAGTACTTC	CASSQALEGLETQYF
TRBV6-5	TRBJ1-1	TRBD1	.	TGTGCCAGCGGGACAGGAACACTGAAGGGCACTGAAGCTTTCTTT	CASGTGTLKGTEAFF
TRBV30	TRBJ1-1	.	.	TGTGCCTGGAGTTCGAGGGGATTTACTGAAGCTTTCTTT	CAWSSRGFTEAFF
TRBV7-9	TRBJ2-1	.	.	TGTGCCAGCAGCTTAGCTGGGGGGCCCGCTTCACGGGAGCAGTTCTTC	CASSLAGGPASREQFF
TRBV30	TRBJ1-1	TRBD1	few	TGTGCCTGGACTACTAGAAGGGGGCTGAACACTGAAGCTTTCTTT	CAWTTRRGLNTEAFF
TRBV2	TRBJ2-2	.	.	TGTGCCAGCGAGCGGCCAACGAACACCGGGGAGCTGTTTTTT	CASERPTNTGELFF
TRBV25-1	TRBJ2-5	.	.	TGTGCCAGCAGAAATAGGGGGAGTCACGAGACCCAGTACTTC	CASRNRGSHETQYF
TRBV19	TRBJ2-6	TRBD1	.	TGTGCCAGCCAGGACAGGGGGGGAGCCAACGTCCTGACTTTC	CASQDRGGANVLTF
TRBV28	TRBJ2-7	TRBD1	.	TGTGCCAGCGGACAGGGCTTCGAGCAGTACTTC	CASGQGFEQYF
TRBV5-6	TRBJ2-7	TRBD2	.	TGTGCCAGCAGCCGGACTAGCGGGAGCCTATACGAGCAGTACTTC	CASSRTSGSLYEQYF
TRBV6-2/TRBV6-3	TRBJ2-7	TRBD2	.	TGTGCCAGCAGCCCCGGACTAGCGTTCTCCTACGAGCAGTACTTC	CASSPGLAFSYEQYF
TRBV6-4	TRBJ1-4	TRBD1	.	TGTGCCAGCAGCCCGGACAGGGGGGCTGAAAAACTGTTTTTT	CASSPDRGAEKLFF
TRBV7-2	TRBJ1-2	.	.	TGTGCCAGCAGCTTAGGTCTTAACTATGGCTACACCTTC	CASSLGLNYGYTF
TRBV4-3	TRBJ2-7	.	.	TGCGCCAGCAGCCAAGTAGTAGGGAGCGAGCAGTACTTC	CASSQVVGSEQYF
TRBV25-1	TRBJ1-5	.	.	TGTGCCAGCGGGCCATGGGGTAGCAATCAGCCCCAGCATTTT	CASGPWGSNQPQHF
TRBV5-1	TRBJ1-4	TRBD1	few	TGCGCCAGCAGCTTGGCACAGGGGTTTGAAAAACTGTTTTTT	CASSLAQGFEKLFF
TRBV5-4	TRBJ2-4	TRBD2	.	TGTGCCAGCACCTACACTAGCGGTGCGATTATCAAAAACATTCAGTACTTC	CASTYTSGAIIKNIQYF
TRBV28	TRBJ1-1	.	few	TGTGCCAGCAGTTTACGTGCACCTGAAGCTTTCTTT	CASSLRAPEAFF
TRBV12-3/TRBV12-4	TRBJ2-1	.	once	TGTGCCAGCAGTCCACGACAGGCCGGTGAGCAGTTCTTC	CASSPRQAGEQFF
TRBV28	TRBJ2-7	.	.	TGTGCCAGCAGGGAGGGGGCGGGTCCGGTCTACGAGCAGTACTTC	CASREGAGPVYEQYF
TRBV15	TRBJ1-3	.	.	TGTGCCACCAGCAGAGCCGCCCGATCAGCAGGAAACACCATATATTTT	CATSRAARSAGNTIYF